Below are 23 T cell receptor beta chains sequenced from a single sample in a study of T cell clonality in common variable immunodeficiency. Study conclusions and caveats: Reportedly, TCR beta sequences from common variable immunodeficiency showed fewer deletions and N-nucleotide insertions.

Using immunoSEQ multiplex PCR, the repertoire was profiled, and TCRdb retains in-frame clones only, with some absent. Singletons are absent from the sample, which has roughly 32,000 clones. The antigens of these receptors remain unknown. Sequenced input: peripheral blood mononuclear cells. The receptor source for this set is a human donor with common variable immunodeficiency.

As concerns this clone: The junction differs from germline at one of its ends, possibly a read error. The read gets to within 3 residues of the CDR3 end, and the germline J gene fills in the rest. The chain uses TRBV6-1 and TRBJ2-1; 12 bases match TRBD2. The CDR3 totals 17 residues. From germline, CDR1 is MNHNS and CDR2 SASEGT. CDR3 DNA, as far as it was read: TGTGCCAGCAATGAACATCGGACTAGCGGGGCTTACAATGAG. Translating gives CASNEHRTSGAYNE. The entire CDR3 reads CASNEHRTSGAYNEQFF.

With regard to this clone: The CDR3 end falls 3 residues outside the read, so it is completed with the germline J gene. The gene calls are TRBV7-2 and TRBJ1-2; the D gene is possibly TRBD1 (5 bases). The CDR3 runs 16 residues. From germline, CDR1 is SGHTA and CDR2 FQGNSA. The CDR3: CASSLAVPRYEGGYTF. The sequenced CDR3 bases are TGTGCCAGCAGCTTAGCCGTTCCCCGCTACGAGGGGGGC. The entire variable domain, with the rest obtained from reference TRBV7-2 and TRBJ1-2, is as follows: GAGVSQSPSNKVTEKGKDVELRCDPISGHTALYWYRQSLGQGLEFLIYFQGNSAPDKSGLPSDRFSAERTGGSVSTLTIQRTQQEDSAVYLCASSLAVPRYEGGYTFGSGTRLTVV.

Comment on this clone: From the germline J gene comes the end of the CDR3, since the read stops 3 residues before it. This chain links TRBV11-2 with TRBJ2-1; 8 nucleotides match TRBD2. CDR1 is SGHAT, CDR2 FQNNGV, per germline. The V and J ends lost 2 bases and 7 bases, in that order; junction bases with no gene match: 7. The CDR3 runs to 15 residues. The CDR3 region is CASSLSVAGGNEQFF. CDR3 DNA (partial): TGTGCCAGCAGCTTAAGCGTGGCGGGAGGTAATGAG. Full variable domain (missing parts from reference TRBV11-2 and TRBJ2-1): EAGVAQSPRYKIIEKRQSVAFWCNPISGHATLYWYQQILGQGPKLLIQFQNNGVVDDSQLPKDRFSAERLKGVDSTLKIQPAKLEDSAVYLCASSLSVAGGNEQFFGPGTRLTVL.

This clone was observed a few times. The read stops 3 residues short of the end of the CDR3; the missing end is completed from the germline J gene. The chain carries TRBV19 and TRBJ1-2; no firm D call. The CDR3 is 13 residues long. From germline, CDR1 is LNHDA and CDR2 SQIVND (reference sequence). The ends were cut back, 10 bases at V and 1 base at J, with 13 bases in the middle. Partial CDR3 DNA: TGTGCCACCCCCTTGGGCCTTAACTATGGC. Protein: CATPLGLNYG. The CDR3 in its entirety is CATPLGLNYGYTF.

This clone was detected ten times or more. From the germline J gene comes the end of the CDR3, since the read stops 3 residues before it. The gene calls are TRBV6-2 or TRBV6-3 and TRBJ1-2; perhaps TRBD1 as D (5 bases). The germline CDR1 and CDR2 sequences are MNHEY and SVGEGT. V was cut by 0 bases and J by 4 bases, with 9 bases left in between. This CDR3 is built from 14 residues. The sequenced part of the CDR3 DNA is TGTGCCAGCAGTTACTCCGAGGGGCTCTATGGC. This translates into CASSYSEGLYG. The whole CDR3 protein is CASSYSEGLYGYTF.

This clone showed up just a few times. The read halts 3 residues ahead of the CDR3 end, with the missing end drawn from the germline J gene. The V call is TRBV30, the J call TRBJ1-3, with 9 bases lining up with TRBD1. The length of the CDR3 is 16 residues. The junction had 9 bases not matched to a gene; V was cut back by 2 bases and J by 4 bases. CDR1 is GTSNPN, CDR2 SVGIG, per germline (reference sequence). CDR3 residues: CAWSKQGATTGNTIYF. The covered CDR3 bases are TGTGCCTGGAGTAAACAGGGGGCGACTACCGGAAACACC.

This clone came up many times. The sequenced fragment ends 3 residues before the CDR3 boundary, so the rest is inferred from the germline J gene. The rearrangement links TRBV5-6 to TRBJ1-6; D remains ambiguous. Trimming stripped 3 bases from V and 7 bases from J, with 8 bases between. The CDR3 runs to 13 residues. CDR1 and CDR2 from the germline V gene are SGHDT and YYEEEE. The CDR3 bases that were read are TGTGCCAGCAGCTGGCTGGTAAATTCACCC. Residues: CASSWLVNSP. The full CDR3 sequence reads CASSWLVNSPLHF. Complete variable domain (other parts from reference TRBV5-6 and TRBJ1-6): DAGVTQSPTHLIKTRGQQVTLRCSPKSGHDTVSWYQQALGQGPQFIFQYYEEEERQRGNFPDRFSGHQFPNYSSELNVNALLLGDSALYLCASSWLVNSPLHFGNGTRLTVT.

At least ten counts were recorded for this clone. Read sequence stops 3 residues before the CDR3 end, and the germline J gene provides the missing end. The chain links TRBV7-9 to TRBJ1-2, with a weak D call TRBD1 (6 bases). Trimming shortened V by 3 bases and J by 5 bases, and 10 bases separated the two germline ends. Germline values: CDR1 SEHNR, CDR2 FQNEAQ (reference sequence). The CDR3 contains 13 residues. CDR3 DNA (partial): TGTGCCAGCAGCTTTGGGACACAGTATGGC. The encoded protein is CASSFGTQYG. The CDR3 as a whole reads CASSFGTQYGYTF.

For this clone: Read coverage stops 3 residues before the CDR3 terminus; the germline J gene supplies the remainder. V gene TRBV7-3 combines with J gene TRBJ1-3, with 7 bases lining up with TRBD1. Unmatched junction bases numbered 7, after V lost 3 bases and J lost 2 bases. The CDR3 covers 16 residues. Germline V gives CDR1 SGHTA, CDR2 FQGTGA. The CDR3 here is CASSFTTGLAGNTIYF. The covered CDR3 bases are TGTGCCAGCAGCTTCACGACAGGGCTCGCTGGAAACACC.

In this sample, this clone turned up a few times. The read gets to within 3 residues of the CDR3 end, and the germline J gene fills in the rest. The genes are TRBV30 and TRBJ1-3, with 7 bases that match TRBD1. Germline CDR1 reads GTSNPN; CDR2 reads SVGIG (reference sequence). This CDR3 has 13 residues. The CDR3 is CAWSGVGGAAIYF. The sequenced part of the CDR3 DNA is TGTGCCTGGAGTGGGGTAGGGGGCGCGGCA.

In regard to this clone: The missing CDR3 end, 3 residues past where the read stops, is filled in from the germline J gene. Other DNA sequences within the sample encode an identical CDR3. The V gene is TRBV7-9, the J gene TRBJ2-5; possible D gene TRBD2, 6 bases. The CDR3 spans 15 residues. V was clipped by 0 bases and J by 5 bases, with 13 bases between them. In germline, CDR1 is SEHNR, CDR2 FQNEAQ (reference sequence). The CDR3 bases that were read are TGTGCCAGCAGCTTAGCGCTGGCTAGCGAGGAGACC. This encodes CASSLALASEET. From start to end, the CDR3 is CASSLALASEETQYF.

In regard to this clone: The CDR3 goes on 3 residues after the read ends, and that part is filled in from the germline J gene. This sequence joins TRBV7-2 and TRBJ1-5; no definite D call. The CDR3 is 15 amino acids. Germline V CDR1 and CDR2: SGHTA, FQGNSA. Trimming took 1 base from V and 1 from J, leaving 8 bases between them. CDR3 protein: CASSLVAGSNQPQHF. Partial CDR3 DNA: TGTGCCAGCAGCTTAGTCGCGGGGAGCAATCAGCCC.

This clone has a count of ten or more. Read data end 3 residues before the CDR3 end; the end is taken from the germline J gene. J is TRBJ1-2 and V is TRBV27, with D hard to call. From germline, CDR1 is MNHEY and CDR2 SMNVEV (reference sequence). The CDR3 loop spans 15 amino acids. Trimming removed 3 bases at V and 3 bases at J, with 14 bases between. CDR3 DNA (partial): TGTGCCAGCAGTTTCGGGGTTCCCGCCTACTATGGC. This encodes CASSFGVPAYYG. The whole CDR3 sequence reads CASSFGVPAYYGYTF.

Worth noting for this clone: The read gets to within 3 residues of the CDR3 end, and the germline J gene fills in the rest. This rearrangement joins TRBV2 to TRBJ2-2; 10 bases map to TRBD2. This CDR3 spans 16 amino acids. V shed 5 bases and J 2 bases; nucleotides not matched to a gene: 5. The V gene's germline CDR1 is SNHLY and CDR2 FYNNEI. The CDR3 sequence: CASSITSGTNTGELFF. The DNA read from the CDR3 is TGTGCCAGCAGTATTACTAGCGGGACAAACACCGGGGAG.

This clone was picked up many times. The read stops 3 residues short of the end of the CDR3; the missing end is completed from the germline J gene. This sequence joins TRBV10-1 and TRBJ1-2, with 7 positions matching TRBD1. The CDR3 totals 15 residues. Germline values: CDR1 WNHNN, CDR2 SYGVQD (reference sequence). Trimming took 6 bases from V and 1 from J; bases not matched to a gene: 8. The covered CDR3 bases are TGCGCCAGCAGGGTTCGACAGGGATATAACTATGGC. Residues: CASRVRQGYNYG. The whole CDR3 sequence is CASRVRQGYNYGYTF.

This clone was detected a few times. The read halts 3 residues ahead of the CDR3 end, with the missing end drawn from the germline J gene. The rearrangement links TRBV20-1 to TRBJ2-7, with TRBD2 identical over 7 bases. Unmatched junction bases numbered 8, after V lost 3 bases and J lost 3 bases. Germline V gene lookup returns CDR1 DFQATT and CDR2 SNEGSKA (reference sequence). CDR3 size: 14 residues. The CDR3 DNA, read in part, is TGCAGTGCTAGGGGCCCGGGACTACTCTACGAG. Its protein product is CSARGPGLLYE. The whole CDR3 region reads CSARGPGLLYEQYF.

Many counts were recorded for this clone. CDR3 sequence: CASSSGQGGYQPQHF. The sequenced CDR3 bases are TGTGCCAGCAGCTCCGGACAGGGGGGTTATCAGCCC. The V call is TRBV7-2, the J call TRBJ1-5; 10 nucleotides agree with TRBD1. The sequence runs out 3 residues before the end of the CDR3; the remainder is reconstructed from the germline J gene. The V segment lost 4 bases and the J segment 5 bases; nucleotides outside the gene matches: 5. This CDR3 region has 15 residues. The V gene's germline CDR1 is SGHTA and CDR2 FQGNSA.

This clone was detected ten times or more. The read finishes 3 residues shy of the CDR3 end, and the germline J gene is used to complete it. V usage is TRBV28 and J usage is TRBJ1-1, with 8 bases matching TRBD1. The CDR3 consists of 14 residues. V shed 5 bases and J 6 bases; nucleotides not matched to a gene: 8. Per germline, CDR1 MDHEN and CDR2 SYDVKM. Incomplete CDR3 DNA: TGTGCCAGCAGTCTGACAGGGGTGGGGGCTGAA. This sequence encodes CASSLTGVGAE. The whole CDR3 protein is CASSLTGVGAEAFF. The whole variable domain, filled in from reference TRBV28 and TRBJ1-1, reads DVKVTQSSRYLVKRTGEKVFLECVQDMDHENMFWYRQDPGLGLRLIYFSYDVKMKEKGDIPEGYSVSREKKERFSLILESASTNQTSMYLCASSLTGVGAEAFFGQGTRLTVV.

This clone showed up many times. The observed sequence ends 3 residues before the CDR3 terminus, with the missing tail filled in from the germline J gene. The rearrangement joins TRBV29-1 to TRBJ1-1; possibly TRBD1 for D (6 bases). V lost 3 bases, J lost 1 base, and 21 bases lay in between. This CDR3 contains 17 residues. Germline V gene lookup returns CDR1 SQVTM and CDR2 ANQGSEA. This CDR3 is CSVDLIRTGRGNTEAFF. The sequenced CDR3 bases are TGCAGCGTTGATCTCATTAGAACAGGGAGAGGGAACACTGAA.

This clone came up a few times. The read falls 3 residues short of the CDR3 end, and the missing part is taken from the germline J gene. This chain uses TRBV19 with TRBJ2-7, with D possibly being TRBD1 (6 bases). The CDR3 is 14 amino acids. Per germline, CDR1 LNHDA and CDR2 SQIVND (reference sequence). Trimming left V 7 bases short and J 5 bases short, with 18 bases between. The DNA read from the CDR3 is TGTGCCAGTATCGACTCCGGGACACCCAACGAG. It yields the protein CASIDSGTPNE. The CDR3, in full, reads CASIDSGTPNEQYF.

This clone was observed a few times. The DNA ends 3 residues before the CDR3 does, and the rest of the CDR3 is filled in from the germline J gene. The chain is built from TRBV7-3 and TRBJ2-1, with 8 bases aligning to TRBD2. The CDR3 extends over 15 amino acids. Germline assignment: CDR1 SGHTA and CDR2 FQGTGA. V shed 6 bases, J shed 7 bases, and the junction held 11 bases outside the gene matches. The CDR3 protein is CASSSSGSGWNEQFF. The CDR3 bases that were read are TGTGCCAGCAGTTCCAGCGGGAGTGGGTGGAATGAG.

A note on this clone: The CDR3 end is not reached by the read, which stops 3 residues before it; the germline J gene fills it in. V gene TRBV19 combines with J gene TRBJ1-2, with 7 positions matching TRBD1. The CDR3 extends over 16 amino acids. The V segment lost 6 bases and the J segment 1 base; nucleotides outside the gene matches: 11. The germline gives CDR1 LNHDA, CDR2 SQIVND (reference sequence). The CDR3 is CASRTVDRDYNYGYTF. CDR3 DNA, as far as it was read: TGTGCCAGTAGGACCGTAGACAGGGATTATAACTATGGC.

Notes on this clone: The CDR3 end falls 3 residues outside the read, so it is completed with the germline J gene. The V gene is TRBV7-9, the J gene TRBJ2-3, with 8 bases aligning to TRBD2. This CDR3 region has 15 residues. V gave up 5 bases and J gave up 8 bases; unmatched junction bases: 12. Germline V gene sequence: CDR1 SEHNR, CDR2 FQNEAQ (reference sequence). Incomplete CDR3 DNA: TGTGCCAGCAGCCTCCTTAGCGGGATAAGGAGTACG. Translating gives CASSLLSGIRST. The CDR3 as a whole reads CASSLLSGIRSTQYF.